The 28 T cell receptor beta chains listed next were all sequenced from one sample in a study of OX40 agonist ivuxolimab in advanced cancers. Using immunoSEQ multiplex PCR, the repertoire was profiled, and TCRdb retains in-frame clones only, with some absent. This sample has under 60,000 clones, with roughly 94% found just once. The source material was CD4+ or CD8+ T cells sorted from blood, sampled in a trial of the OX40 agonist ivuxolimab. These receptor sequences come from an adult with an advanced solid tumor such as melanoma, head and neck, liver or kidney cancer.

The CDR3 sequence is CASSPTMEGQNTEAFF. The CDR3 DNA reads TGTGCCAGCAGCCCAACGATGGAGGGACAGAACACTGAAGCTTTCTTT. The genes are TRBV5-4 and TRBJ1-1, with D perhaps matching TRBD1 (6 bases). Trimming removed 4 bases at V and 1 base at J, with 17 bases between. The CDR3 is 16 residues long. Germline V gives CDR1 SGHNT, CDR2 YYREEE (reference sequence).

This sequence joins TRBV30 and TRBJ2-1; D might be TRBD1 or TRBD2, each matching 5 bases. Germline assignment: CDR1 GTSNPN and CDR2 SVGIG (reference sequence). V dropped 0 bases and J dropped 8 bases, with 11 bases sitting between them. This CDR3 contains 13 residues. The CDR3 DNA reads as TGTGCCTGGAGTGTACTCGGGGCAGATGAGCAGTTCTTC. Translated: CAWSVLGADEQFF.

The J gene is TRBJ2-1, the V gene TRBV28; TRBD2 agrees at 7 bases. Germline-derived CDR1 and CDR2 are MDHEN and SYDVKM. After removal of 3 bases from V and 6 bases from J, the junction contained 11 bases not matched to a gene. The CDR3 sequence is 16 residues long. The CDR3 reads CASSLRWEGPGNEQFF. CDR3 nucleotide sequence: TGTGCCAGCAGTTTGAGGTGGGAGGGCCCGGGCAATGAGCAGTTCTTC. Combining the CDR3 with reference TRBV28 and TRBJ2-1 gives the whole variable domain DVKVTQSSRYLVKRTGEKVFLECVQDMDHENMFWYRQDPGLGLRLIYFSYDVKMKEKGDIPEGYSVSREKKERFSLILESASTNQTSMYLCASSLRWEGPGNEQFFGPGTRLTVL.

This chain joins TRBV4-1 and TRBJ1-5; 8 nucleotides align to TRBD1. The CDR3 loop spans 15 amino acids. The junction had 2 bases not matched to a gene; V was cut back by 1 base and J by 3 bases. Germline V gene sequence: CDR1 MGHRA, CDR2 YSYEKL. CDR3 nucleotide sequence: TGCGCCAGCAGCCAAGTGACAGGGGCCAATCAGCCCCAGCATTTT. It translates to CASSQVTGANQPQHF.

The rearrangement links TRBV5-5 to TRBJ1-1; D may be TRBD1 (6 bases). Germline loops: CDR1 SGHKS, CDR2 YYEKEE (reference sequence). CDR3 length equals 14 residues. V gave up 2 bases and J gave up 8 bases, with 16 bases separating them. CDR3 bases: TGTGCCAGCAGCTTTCCCGGGACACCGAACGAAGCTTTCTTT. It codes for CASSFPGTPNEAFF.

This clone appeared a single time. V usage is TRBV10-1 and J usage is TRBJ2-5; D may be TRBD2 (6 bases). Trimming cost V 0 bases and J 2 bases, with 7 bases left between them. CDR1 and CDR2 (germline): WNHNN, SYGVQD (reference sequence). This CDR3 has 14 residues. DNA for the CDR3: TGCGCCAGCAGTGAGTCGGAGGGGCAAGAGACCCAGTACTTC. Its translation is CASSESEGQETQYF.

The chain recombines TRBV30 with TRBJ2-3; possibly TRBD1 or TRBD2 for D (6 bases each). V was pared by 1 base and J by 2 bases, with 13 bases between. There are 15 residues in the CDR3. Germline loops: CDR1 GTSNPN, CDR2 SVGIG (reference sequence). This chain's CDR3 is CAWSDSGGHTDTQYF. CDR3 nucleotide sequence: TGTGCCTGGAGTGACTCCGGGGGACACACAGATACGCAGTATTTT.

This chain links TRBV29-1 with TRBJ2-7; D ambiguous. V was cut by 6 bases and J by 1 base, with 7 bases left in between. The CDR3 spans 11 residues. The germline V gene encodes CDR1 SQVTM and CDR2 ANQGSEA. CDR3 loop: CSVEISYEQYF. The CDR3 bases are TGCAGCGTCGAAATTTCCTACGAGCAGTACTTC.

The V gene is TRBV5-4, the J gene TRBJ2-3, with 9 bases that match TRBD2. Germline CDR1 and CDR2: SGHNT and YYREEE (reference sequence). The ends lost 3 bases at V and 2 bases at J; junction bases unmatched: 7. The CDR3 length is 16 residues. This CDR3 is CASSSTSGPSTDTQYF. The CDR3 DNA reads as TGTGCCAGCAGCTCGACTAGCGGTCCCTCCACAGATACGCAGTATTTT.

The V and J genes are TRBV29-1 and TRBJ2-3, with 8 bases identical to TRBD1. This CDR3 region has 15 residues. The germline V gene has CDR1 SQVTM and CDR2 ANQGSEA. The V segment lost 6 bases and the J segment 2 bases; nucleotides outside the gene matches: 10. CDR3 in amino acids: CSVGGQVRNTDTQYF. The CDR3 region has the DNA TGCAGCGTGGGGGGACAGGTGAGAAACACAGATACGCAGTATTTT.

This chain links TRBV30 with TRBJ1-4; D unclear. The CDR3 loop spans 17 amino acids. V was trimmed by 6 bases and J by 5 bases, leaving 25 bases between them. CDR1 is GTSNPN and CDR2 is SVGIG in the germline V gene (reference sequence). CDR3 nucleotide sequence: TGTGCCTGTGACGCATGGAGTCTCCTAGTCGACAATGAAAAACTGTTTTTT. This sequence encodes CACDAWSLLVDNEKLFF. Based on the CDR3 plus reference TRBV30 and TRBJ1-4, the full variable domain is SQTIHQWPATLVQPVGSPLSLECTVEGTSNPNLYWYRQAAGRGLQLLFYSVGIGQISSEVPQNLSASRPQDRQFILSSKKLLLSDSGFYLCACDAWSLLVDNEKLFFGSGTQLSVL.

V and J are TRBV9 and TRBJ2-7; the match to TRBD1 covers 9 bases. V dropped 0 bases and J dropped 3; count of bases not matched to a gene: 4. There are 15 residues in the CDR3. The V gene's germline CDR1 is SGDLS and CDR2 YYNGEE. CDR3 bases: TGTGCCAGCAGCGTAGGACAGGGGGTGGTCTACGAGCAGTACTTC. Translation gives CASSVGQGVVYEQYF.

The CDR3 sequence: CAWSGTSGRGREQFF. The DNA for the CDR3 is TGTGCCTGGAGTGGGACTAGCGGGAGGGGGAGGGAGCAGTTCTTC. This chain connects TRBV30 to TRBJ2-1; 15 nucleotides line up with TRBD2. The trim removed 1 base at V and 10 bases at J, leaving 5 bases unmatched. The CDR3 is 15 residues long. Germline values: CDR1 GTSNPN, CDR2 SVGIG (reference sequence).

CDR3 DNA sequence: TGTGCCAGCAGCCCTACACCGGGACTGAGGTATGGCTACACCTTC. Protein: CASSPTPGLRYGYTF. The chain has TRBV11-2 and TRBJ1-2; possible D gene TRBD1, 5 bases. This CDR3 has 15 amino acids. The germline CDR1 and CDR2 sequences are SGHAT and FQNNGV. V was cut by 5 bases and J by 5 bases, with 18 bases left in between.

This chain uses TRBV27 with TRBJ2-7; D possibly corresponds to TRBD1 (5 bases). The CDR3 has 13 amino acids. V was pared by 9 bases and J by 1 base, with 13 bases between. Per germline, CDR1 MNHEY and CDR2 SMNVEV (reference sequence). CDR3 protein: CASSQAQSYEQYF. CDR3 bases: TGTGCCAGTTCACAGGCCCAATCCTACGAGCAGTACTTC.

This sequence joins TRBV27 and TRBJ2-7; 9 bases are a match to TRBD2. The CDR3 runs 14 residues. The germline V gene has CDR1 MNHEY and CDR2 SMNVEV (reference sequence). The V and J ends lost 6 bases and 4 bases, in that order; junction bases with no gene match: 7. The CDR3 region has the DNA TGTGCCAGCAGCTTAGCGGGAGAGCTGTACGAGCAGTACTTC. Its translation: CASSLAGELYEQYF.

The V call is TRBV29-1, the J call TRBJ2-7; D ambiguous. This CDR3 contains 12 residues. The germline V gene encodes CDR1 SQVTM and CDR2 ANQGSEA. V was trimmed by 6 bases and J by 1 base, leaving 10 bases between them. The CDR3 sequence is CSVNTVSYEQYF. The CDR3 nucleotides are TGCAGCGTAAATACAGTGTCCTACGAGCAGTACTTC.

This sequence joins TRBV15 and TRBJ2-5, with 10 bases lining up with TRBD2. The J call may be wrong; the DNA end is better matched by TRBJ2-7. The CDR3 runs to 14 residues. Germline values: CDR1 LNHNV, CDR2 YYDKDF (reference sequence). Written as DNA, the CDR3 is TGTGCCACCAGCACTTCTAGCGGGAGCTACGAGCAGTACTTC. Amino acids: CATSTSSGSYEQYF.

DNA for the CDR3: TGTGCCTGGAGCAGAGAGGGGGCGTTCACTGAAGCTTTCTTT. This sequence encodes CAWSREGAFTEAFF. The chain carries TRBV30 and TRBJ1-1; 7 bases line up with TRBD1. V dropped 3 bases and J dropped 4; count of bases not matched to a gene: 8. This CDR3 is built from 14 residues. The germline V gene encodes CDR1 GTSNPN and CDR2 SVGIG (reference sequence).

This clone was observed a single time. One end of the junction does not line up with germline, which may come from a read error. The chain links TRBV7-6 to TRBJ2-5; D might be TRBD1 (6 bases). The germline CDR1 and CDR2 sequences are SGHVS and FNYEAQ. CDR3 length: 15 amino acids. CDR3 loop: CASGLGDTYQETQYF. The CDR3 nucleotides read TGTGCCAGCGGCTTAGGGGACACTTACCAAGAGACCCAGTACTTC.

CDR3 residues: CASSSRLAGHFYNEQFF. Written as DNA, the CDR3 is TGTGCCAGTAGTTCCCGACTAGCGGGACATTTCTACAATGAGCAGTTCTTC. The rearrangement uses TRBV19 and TRBJ2-1; 11 bases match TRBD2. The germline gives CDR1 LNHDA, CDR2 SQIVND (reference sequence). Germline trimming cut 5 bases from V and 3 bases from J; bases unmatched to any gene: 9. The CDR3 extends over 17 amino acids.

The chain couples TRBV19 to TRBJ2-5; 7 nucleotides agree with TRBD1. Germline lookup yields CDR1 LNHDA and CDR2 SQIVND (reference sequence). V was pared by 2 bases and J by 1 base, with 4 bases of the junction left unmatched. This CDR3 contains 15 residues. The CDR3 region is CASSIKGASQETQYF. CDR3 sequence (DNA): TGTGCCAGTAGTATAAAGGGGGCCAGCCAAGAGACCCAGTACTTC. Using reference TRBV19 and TRBJ2-5 for the parts outside the CDR3, the full variable domain is DGGITQSPKYLFRKEGQNVTLSCEQNLNHDAMYWYRQDPGQGLRLIYYSQIVNDFQKGDIAEGYSVSREKKESFPLTVTSAQKNPTAFYLCASSIKGASQETQYFGPGTRLLVL.

V and J are TRBV7-6 and TRBJ2-3; D is ambiguous. The CDR3 totals 11 residues. Germline V lookup: CDR1 SGHVS, CDR2 FNYEAQ. The V gene lost 2 bases and the J gene lost 4 bases, with 1 base spanning the gap. CDR3 amino acids: CASSLSDTQYF. The CDR3 bases are TGTGCCAGCAGCTTATCAGATACGCAGTATTTT.

The chain uses TRBV28 and TRBJ1-1, with TRBD1 as a possible D gene (5 bases). The germline V gene encodes CDR1 MDHEN and CDR2 SYDVKM. The CDR3 is 12 residues long. Trimming removed 3 bases at V and 10 bases at J, with 12 bases between. The CDR3 sequence: CASSFRGAGAFF. CDR3 nucleotides: TGTGCCAGCAGTTTTCGGGGCGCGGGAGCTTTCTTT.

This clone was seen only once. Here the CDR3 reads CASSPSGRTTDTQYF. The DNA for the CDR3 is TGTGCCAGCAGCCCATCGGGTCGAACGACAGATACGCAGTATTTT. This chain joins TRBV7-2 and TRBJ2-3; no definite D call. The CDR3 loop spans 15 amino acids. Germline CDR1 is SGHTA and CDR2 is FQGNSA. The ends were cut back, 5 bases at V and 3 bases at J, with 15 bases in the middle.

The chain combines TRBV5-5 with TRBJ1-1; 7 bases agree with TRBD1. The CDR3 sequence is 15 residues long. Germline loops: CDR1 SGHKS, CDR2 YYEKEE (reference sequence). Trimming cost V 3 bases and J 1 base; bases outside gene matches: 6. CDR3 residues: CASSSMTGTNTEAFF. CDR3 sequence (DNA): TGTGCCAGCAGCTCGATGACAGGGACGAACACTGAAGCTTTCTTT.

The chain combines TRBV11-3 with TRBJ2-2, with 8 bases that match TRBD1. CDR1 and CDR2 from the germline V gene are SGHNT and YENEEA. J lost 3 bases, V lost 6 bases, and 6 bases had no gene match. The CDR3 is made up of 15 amino acids. This CDR3 is CASSQRQGYTGELFF. In DNA, the CDR3 is TGTGCCAGCAGTCAAAGACAGGGGTACACCGGGGAGCTGTTTTTT. The full variable domain, in which reference TRBV11-3 and TRBJ2-2 provide the parts outside the CDR3, is EAGVVQSPRYKIIEKKQPVAFWCNPISGHNTLYWYLQNLGQGPELLIRYENEEAVDDSQLPKDRFSAERLKGVDSTLKIQPAELGDSAVYLCASSQRQGYTGELFFGEGSRLTVL.

The CDR3 DNA reads as TGTGCCAGCAGCGTAGGCCTCAACCTCTACAATGAGCAGTTCTTC. This codes for CASSVGLNLYNEQFF. The chain uses TRBV9 and TRBJ2-1; D not certain. The germline gives CDR1 SGDLS, CDR2 YYNGEE. The CDR3 consists of 15 residues. V gave up 0 bases and J gave up 3 bases, with 10 bases separating them.